This TCR beta chain was retrieved from a study of T cell repertoires in aging, cancer and after chemotherapy. Of note for this clonotype: The antigen is unknown.

TCR beta rearrangements were amplified from peripheral blood genomic DNA. This CDR3 spans 14 amino acids. The V gene lost 7 bases and the J gene lost 4 bases, with 16 bases spanning the gap. Germline V lookup: CDR1 MNHEY, CDR2 SMNVEV (reference sequence). TRB rearrangements spanning V, D and J were amplified using mixed TRB-A/B primers. TCRdb processed the multiplex PCR reads anew with MiXCR; each CDR3 protein has one entry. The sample holds around 1,600 distinct CDR3 sequences, over 35% seen once. Study-level points and caveats: No conclusions about immunological memory after chemotherapy can be drawn from the repertoire data. Compared with age-matched healthy donors, untreated hematological or solid cancer patients showed higher blood TCR clonality. Loss of evenness, beyond lost richness, contributed to age-related TCR diversity decline in cancer patients.

This chain connects TRBV27 to TRBJ1-2, with no clear D. This sequence originates from a human donor with a solid tumor. The source material was blood. CDR3 bases: TGTGCCAGCACTTCCAGCACGCGGGGCTATGGCTACACCTTC. This sequence encodes CASTSSTRGYGYTF.